One sample yielded the 26 T cell receptor beta chains listed below, sequenced in a study of blood T cell repertoires in COVID-19. This table comes from immunoSEQ multiplex PCR, and its TCRdb copy is limited to in-frame clones, with some not included. The repertoire holds approximately 300,000 clones, with 90% as singletons. Sequencing used peripheral blood. The receptors originated from a woman in her thirties with COVID-19, enrolled during active disease.

This clone was seen a handful of times. V is TRBV3-1 (or the pseudogene TRBV3-2) and J is TRBJ2-7, with D unresolved. Trimming took off 0 bases at V and 6 bases at J, with 9 bases between the two ends. This CDR3 is 13 amino acids long. CDR1 LGHDT and CDR2 YNNKEL come from the germline V gene (reference sequence). The CDR3 sequence is CASSQEGASEQYF. In DNA, the CDR3 is TGTGCCAGCAGCCAAGAAGGAGCAAGCGAGCAGTACTTC.

The CDR3 here is CASSGERDTEAFF. The CDR3 DNA reads as TGTGCCAGCAGTGGGGAGAGGGATACTGAAGCTTTCTTT. The chain is built from TRBV2 and TRBJ1-1; D is uncertain. Trimming stripped 4 bases from V and 5 bases from J, with 11 bases between. The CDR3 sequence is 13 residues long. Germline loops: CDR1 SNHLY, CDR2 FYNNEI.

The J gene is TRBJ1-4, the V gene TRBV7-9; D is ambiguous. V was trimmed by 6 bases and J by 5 bases, leaving 10 bases between them. Per the germline V gene, CDR1 is SEHNR and CDR2 is FQNEAQ (reference sequence). The CDR3 spans 13 residues. CDR3 nucleotides: TGTGCCAGCAGTCGGAGTCTGAATGAAAAACTGTTTTTT. Protein: CASSRSLNEKLFF.

The genes are TRBV7-9 and TRBJ2-5; D possibly corresponds to TRBD1 (5 bases). Trimming shortened V by 2 bases and J by 0 bases, and 19 bases separated the two germline ends. The germline V gene encodes CDR1 SEHNR and CDR2 FQNEAQ (reference sequence). This CDR3 region has 18 residues. CDR3 DNA sequence: TGTGCCAGCAGCTTACGGGCAGGGCGCCCCCCATACCAAGAGACCCAGTACTTC. It codes for CASSLRAGRPPYQETQYF. The full variable domain, in which reference TRBV7-9 and TRBJ2-5 provide the parts outside the CDR3, is DTGVSQNPRHKITKRGQNVTFRCDPISEHNRLYWYRQTLGQGPEFLTYFQNEAQLEKSRLLSDRFSAERPKGSFSTLEIQRTEQGDSAMYLCASSLRAGRPPYQETQYFGPGTRLLVL.

This chain joins TRBV27 and TRBJ2-7; D perhaps matches TRBD2 (7 bases). CDR3 length equals 12 residues. Per germline, CDR1 MNHEY and CDR2 SMNVEV (reference sequence). Trimming shortened V by 10 bases and J by 3 bases, and 13 bases separated the two germline ends. Written as DNA, the CDR3 is TGTGCCACTCACGGGGGGCACTACGAGCAGTACTTC. It translates to CATHGGHYEQYF.

This chain links TRBV28 with TRBJ2-7; D is undetermined. V was clipped by 2 bases and J by 1 base, with 12 bases between them. CDR1 is MDHEN and CDR2 is SYDVKM in the germline V gene. The CDR3 consists of 15 residues. The CDR3 DNA is TGTGCCAGCAGTTTACCCCCACAGCCATCCTACGAGCAGTACTTC. Its translation is CASSLPPQPSYEQYF.

This rearrangement joins TRBV7-9 to TRBJ1-2; 9 nucleotides agree with TRBD1. V shed 5 bases, J shed 4 bases, and the junction held 8 bases outside the gene matches. Looked up from germline, CDR1 is SEHNR and CDR2 is FQNEAQ (reference sequence). This CDR3 is built from 15 residues. This CDR3 is CASSPGGTGSYGYTF. For the CDR3, the DNA is TGTGCCAGCAGCCCAGGGGGGACAGGGAGCTATGGCTACACCTTC.

In the case of this clone: Other DNA sequences from this sample encode an identical CDR3 as well. J is TRBJ2-7 and V is TRBV12-3 or TRBV12-4, with D possibly TRBD2 on 6 matching bases. V lost 5 bases, J lost 4 bases, and 9 bases lay in between. This CDR3 region has 12 residues. In DNA form, the CDR3 reads TGTGCCAGCAGTCCACGGGGGTACGAGCAGTACTTC. Protein sequence: CASSPRGYEQYF.

This sequence joins TRBV28 and TRBJ2-1, with TRBD2 as a possible D gene (6 bases). The ends were cut back, 4 bases at V and 0 bases at J, with 16 bases in the middle. The germline V gene has CDR1 MDHEN and CDR2 SYDVKM. The CDR3 extends over 17 amino acids. The CDR3 coding sequence is TGTGCCAGCAGTTCATGGGGCGGGGAGAGCTCCTACAATGAGCAGTTCTTC. It codes for CASSSWGGESSYNEQFF.

The rearrangement links TRBV6-6 to TRBJ1-1; D unresolved. There are 13 residues in the CDR3. Germline CDR1 MNHNY, CDR2 SVGAGI (reference sequence). V was trimmed by 6 bases and J by 4 bases, leaving 12 bases between them. The CDR3: CASSALGSTEAFF. DNA of the CDR3: TGTGCCAGCAGCGCCTTGGGGAGCACTGAAGCTTTCTTT.

V is TRBV2 and J is TRBJ2-5; 9 bases line up with TRBD2. The CDR3 length is 16 residues. V trimming: 0 bases; J trimming: 4 bases; junction bases outside the gene matches: 6. Germline V gene lookup returns CDR1 SNHLY and CDR2 FYNNEI. The CDR3 reads CASSEATSGPVETQYF. For the CDR3, the DNA is TGTGCCAGCAGTGAAGCAACTAGCGGGCCGGTAGAGACCCAGTACTTC.

The chain has TRBV11-2 and TRBJ2-5, with 14 nucleotides matching TRBD2. The CDR3 loop spans 17 amino acids. Germline-derived CDR1 and CDR2 are SGHAT and FQNNGV. Germline trimming cut 5 bases from V and 2 bases from J; bases unmatched to any gene: 7. The CDR3 DNA sequence: TGTGCCAGCAGCCGCATGGGACTAGCGGGAGTACAAGAGACCCAGTACTTC. It translates to CASSRMGLAGVQETQYF.

The rearrangement joins TRBV11-2 to TRBJ2-3, with D possibly matching TRBD1 (5 bases). The CDR3 runs to 14 residues. V lost 1 base and J lost 4, with 9 bases in between. The germline V gene encodes CDR1 SGHAT and CDR2 FQNNGV. CDR3 sequence: CASSLVLGADTQYF. The CDR3 bases are TGTGCCAGCAGCTTAGTCCTAGGGGCAGATACGCAGTATTTT.

The chain recombines TRBV19 with TRBJ1-3; D unresolved. CDR1 is LNHDA, CDR2 SQIVND, per germline (reference sequence). The CDR3 consists of 15 residues. V was trimmed by 3 bases and J by 0 bases, leaving 9 bases between them. CDR3 coding DNA: TGTGCCAGTAGTATCAGCGGGAGCTCTGGAAACACCATATATTTT. This codes for CASSISGSSGNTIYF.

The rearrangement uses TRBV5-1 and TRBJ2-1, with 11 bases fitting TRBD2. The CDR3 spans 16 residues. The trim removed 0 bases at V and 5 bases at J, leaving 4 bases unmatched. Germline V gives CDR1 SGHRS, CDR2 YFSETQ. CDR3 sequence reads: CASSLGLAGGNNEQFF. The CDR3 DNA is TGCGCCAGCAGCTTGGGGCTAGCGGGAGGTAACAATGAGCAGTTCTTC. Based on the CDR3 plus reference TRBV5-1 and TRBJ2-1, the full variable domain is KAGVTQTPRYLIKTRGQQVTLSCSPISGHRSVSWYQQTPGQGLQFLFEYFSETQRNKGNFPGRFSGRQFSNSRSEMNVSTLELGDSALYLCASSLGLAGGNNEQFFGPGTRLTVL.

Of note for this clone: Within the sample, other DNA sequences also encode this same CDR3. This chain links TRBV6-5 with TRBJ2-7; D unclear. The ends were cut back, 0 bases at V and 2 bases at J, with 5 bases in the middle. The CDR3 totals 13 residues. Germline V CDR1 and CDR2: MNHEY, SVGAGI. CDR3 loop: CASSYSSAYEQYF. Written as DNA, the CDR3 is TGTGCCAGCAGTTACTCGTCGGCCTACGAGCAGTACTTC.

V usage is TRBV30 and J usage is TRBJ2-3; 11 bases align to TRBD2. V lost 4 bases, J lost 5 bases, and 8 bases stayed unmatched. The length of the CDR3 is 15 residues. Germline V gives CDR1 GTSNPN, CDR2 SVGIG (reference sequence). This chain's CDR3 is CAWNPTSGSGDTQYF. The CDR3 DNA is TGTGCCTGGAACCCTACTAGCGGGAGTGGAGATACGCAGTATTTT.

The chain recombines TRBV4-1 with TRBJ1-1, with D possibly being TRBD1 (5 bases). Germline assignment: CDR1 MGHRA and CDR2 YSYEKL. The V and J ends lost 2 bases and 5 bases respectively, with 9 bases between them. The CDR3 length is 13 residues. CDR3 sequence reads: CASSQFRQTEAFF. CDR3 coding DNA: TGCGCCAGCAGCCAATTTCGACAGACTGAAGCTTTCTTT.

The rearrangement uses TRBV30 and TRBJ1-1, with TRBD1 as a possible D gene (5 bases). CDR3 length: 16 amino acids. With 4 bases removed from V and 5 bases from J, the gap between germline ends came to 23 bases. The V gene's germline CDR1 is GTSNPN and CDR2 SVGIG (reference sequence). This CDR3 reads CAWIRTQGSRGTEAFF. The CDR3 DNA follows: TGTGCCTGGATCCGAACCCAGGGCTCCCGAGGAACTGAAGCTTTCTTT.

This chain links TRBV4-3 with TRBJ1-4; possible D gene TRBD1, 6 bases. The ends were cut back, 0 bases at V and 0 bases at J, with 14 bases in the middle. The CDR3 covers 18 residues. The germline CDR1 and CDR2 sequences are LGHNA and YSLEER. DNA of the CDR3: TGCGCCAGCAGCCAAGAGGCGGACAGCTATTCAACTAATGAAAAACTGTTTTTT. Translating gives CASSQEADSYSTNEKLFF.

The chain recombines TRBV2 with TRBJ2-7; 8 nucleotides line up with TRBD2. Germline V CDR1 and CDR2: SNHLY, FYNNEI. The ends lost 3 bases at V and 3 bases at J; junction bases unmatched: 10. The CDR3 spans 16 residues. This CDR3 reads CASSDPGTRGLYEQYF. CDR3 sequence (DNA): TGTGCCAGCAGTGACCCCGGGACTAGGGGCCTCTACGAGCAGTACTTC.

The CDR3 is CASSVSGHQYEQYF. For the CDR3, the DNA is TGTGCCAGCAGCGTCTCGGGACACCAATACGAGCAGTACTTC. V gene TRBV11-1 combines with J gene TRBJ2-7; maybe TRBD1 (6 bases). This CDR3 has 14 residues. The V end was cut by 5 bases, the J end by 4 bases, with 15 bases between. Germline CDR1 SGHAT, CDR2 FQDESV (reference sequence).

This clone has a single count. This sequence joins TRBV5-1 and TRBJ1-4; D is ambiguous. The CDR3 extends over 15 amino acids. The ends were cut back, 4 bases at V and 5 bases at J, with 15 bases in the middle. The germline V gene has CDR1 SGHRS and CDR2 YFSETQ. In DNA form, the CDR3 reads TGCGCCAGCAGCCCCCGAGAAGGACTCAATGAAAAACTGTTTTTT. This translates into CASSPREGLNEKLFF.

As DNA, the CDR3 is TGCGCCAGCAGGCACCTGGTATTAGCGGAGGGTCGGAGCGGGGAGCTGTTTTTT. It specifies CASRHLVLAEGRSGELFF. V gene TRBV4-1 combines with J gene TRBJ2-2; D is possibly TRBD2 (6 bases). Per the germline V gene, CDR1 is MGHRA and CDR2 is YSYEKL. Trimming stripped 6 bases from V and 7 bases from J, with 27 bases between. The CDR3 extends over 18 amino acids.

This chain connects TRBV3-1 (or the pseudogene TRBV3-2) to TRBJ1-1; TRBD1 aligns across 7 bases. Per germline, CDR1 LGHDT and CDR2 YNNKEL (reference sequence). This CDR3 has 17 residues. The V gene end was trimmed by 4 bases and the J gene end by 1 base; junction bases not matched to a gene: 12. The DNA of the CDR3 is TGTGCCAGCAGCCCGGTAAAGGGGGCATGGGCGAACACTGAAGCTTTCTTT. It translates to CASSPVKGAWANTEAFF.

The chain is built from TRBV2 and TRBJ1-5; weak D call: TRBD1 (5 bases). This CDR3 has 16 residues. Germline loops: CDR1 SNHLY, CDR2 FYNNEI. Trimming removed 5 bases from V and 2 bases from J, with 16 bases in between. CDR3 sequence (DNA): TGTGCCAGCAGTCCTCCCGGGGGGTCGGGCAATCAGCCCCAGCATTTT. The encoded protein is CASSPPGGSGNQPQHF.